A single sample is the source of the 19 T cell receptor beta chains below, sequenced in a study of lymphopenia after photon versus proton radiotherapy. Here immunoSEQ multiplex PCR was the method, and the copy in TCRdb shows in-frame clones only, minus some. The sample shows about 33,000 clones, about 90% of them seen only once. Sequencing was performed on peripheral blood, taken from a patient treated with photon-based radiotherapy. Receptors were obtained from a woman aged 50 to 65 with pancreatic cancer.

CDR3 coding DNA: TGCAGCGTTGAAGGGGGATCGACAGGGAGCTCCTACGAGCAGTACTTC. Translating it yields CSVEGGSTGSSYEQYF. The chain couples TRBV29-1 to TRBJ2-7, with 7 bases identical to TRBD1. CDR3 size: 16 residues. The germline V gene has CDR1 SQVTM and CDR2 ANQGSEA. The V gene end was trimmed by 1 base and the J gene end by 0 bases; junction bases not matched to a gene: 9.

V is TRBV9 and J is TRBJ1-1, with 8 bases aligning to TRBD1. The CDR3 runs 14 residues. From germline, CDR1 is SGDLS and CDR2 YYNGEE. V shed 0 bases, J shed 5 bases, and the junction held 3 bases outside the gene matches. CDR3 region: CASSVEQGGTEAFF. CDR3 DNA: TGTGCCAGCAGCGTAGAACAGGGGGGGACTGAAGCTTTCTTT. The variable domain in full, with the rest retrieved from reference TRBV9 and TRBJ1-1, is DSGVTQTPKHLITATGQRVTLRCSPRSGDLSVYWYQQSLDQGLQFLIQYYNGEERAKGNILERFSAQQFPDLHSELNLSSLELGDSALYFCASSVEQGGTEAFFGQGTRLTVV.

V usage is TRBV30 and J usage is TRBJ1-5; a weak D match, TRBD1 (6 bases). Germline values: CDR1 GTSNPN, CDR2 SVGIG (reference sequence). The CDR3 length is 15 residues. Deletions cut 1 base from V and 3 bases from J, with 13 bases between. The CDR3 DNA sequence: TGTGCCTGGAGTGCGACTGGACAGTTCAATCAGCCCCAGCATTTT. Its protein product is CAWSATGQFNQPQHF.

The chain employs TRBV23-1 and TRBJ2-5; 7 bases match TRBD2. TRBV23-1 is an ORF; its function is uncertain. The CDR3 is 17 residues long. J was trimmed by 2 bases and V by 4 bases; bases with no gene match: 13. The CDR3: CASSLNGGSEVQETQYF. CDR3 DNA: TGCGCCAGCAGTCTTAACGGCGGGAGTGAGGTGCAAGAGACCCAGTACTTC.

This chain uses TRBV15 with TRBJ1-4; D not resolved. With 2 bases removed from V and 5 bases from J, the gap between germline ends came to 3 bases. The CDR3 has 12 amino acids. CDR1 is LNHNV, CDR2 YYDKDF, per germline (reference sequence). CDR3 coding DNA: TGTGCCACCAGCAGACCCAATGAAAAACTGTTTTTT. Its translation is CATSRPNEKLFF.

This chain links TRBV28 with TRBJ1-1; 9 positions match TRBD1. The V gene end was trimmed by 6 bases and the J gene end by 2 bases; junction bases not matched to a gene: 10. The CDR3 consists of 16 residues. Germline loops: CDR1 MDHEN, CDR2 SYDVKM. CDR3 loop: CASSPPGQGGNTEAFF. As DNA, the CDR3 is TGTGCCAGCAGCCCCCCGGGACAGGGAGGAAACACTGAAGCTTTCTTT.

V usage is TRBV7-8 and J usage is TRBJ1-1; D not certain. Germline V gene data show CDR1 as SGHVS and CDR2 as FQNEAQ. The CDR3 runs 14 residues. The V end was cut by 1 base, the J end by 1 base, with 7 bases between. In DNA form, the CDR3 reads TGTGCCAGCAGCTTAGTCCAGACGAACACTGAAGCTTTCTTT. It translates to CASSLVQTNTEAFF.

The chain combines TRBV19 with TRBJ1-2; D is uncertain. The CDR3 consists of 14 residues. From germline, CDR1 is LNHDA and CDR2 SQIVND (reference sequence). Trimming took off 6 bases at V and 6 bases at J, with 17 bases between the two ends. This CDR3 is CASRRGASYDGYTF. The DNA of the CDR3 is TGTGCCAGTAGAAGAGGAGCGAGCTATGATGGCTACACCTTC.

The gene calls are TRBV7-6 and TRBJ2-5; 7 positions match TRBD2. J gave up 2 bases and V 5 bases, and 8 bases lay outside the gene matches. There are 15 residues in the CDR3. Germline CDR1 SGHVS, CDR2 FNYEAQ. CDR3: CASSPTGGGQETQYF. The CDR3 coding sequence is TGTGCCAGCAGCCCTACGGGCGGGGGTCAAGAGACCCAGTACTTC.

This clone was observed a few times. CDR3: CASSYGTVNQPQHF. CDR3 bases: TGTGCCAGCAGTTACGGGACAGTTAATCAGCCCCAGCATTTT. V usage is TRBV27 and J usage is TRBJ1-5, with TRBD1 matching 7 bases. CDR1 is MNHEY and CDR2 is SMNVEV in the germline V gene (reference sequence). V trimming: 4 bases; J trimming: 4 bases; junction bases outside the gene matches: 4. The CDR3 contains 14 residues.

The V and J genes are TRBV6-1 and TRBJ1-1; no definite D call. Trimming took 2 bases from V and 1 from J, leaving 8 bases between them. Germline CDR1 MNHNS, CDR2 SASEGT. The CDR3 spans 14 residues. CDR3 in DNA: TGTGCCAGCAGTGAACGCACATGGAACACTGAAGCTTTCTTT. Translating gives CASSERTWNTEAFF.

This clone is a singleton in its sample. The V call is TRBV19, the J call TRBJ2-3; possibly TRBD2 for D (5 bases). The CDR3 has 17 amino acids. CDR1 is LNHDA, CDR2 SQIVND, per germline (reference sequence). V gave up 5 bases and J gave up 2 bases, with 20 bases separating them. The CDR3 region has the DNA TGTGCCAGTAGTGCCCTACTAGGAGCGGCTGTCACAGATACGCAGTATTTT. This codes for CASSALLGAAVTDTQYF.

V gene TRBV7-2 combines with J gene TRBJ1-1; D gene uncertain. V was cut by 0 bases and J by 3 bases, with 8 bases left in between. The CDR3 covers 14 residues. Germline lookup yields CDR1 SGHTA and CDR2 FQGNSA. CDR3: CASSLAVQHTEAFF. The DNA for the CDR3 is TGTGCCAGCAGCTTAGCCGTCCAGCACACTGAAGCTTTCTTT.

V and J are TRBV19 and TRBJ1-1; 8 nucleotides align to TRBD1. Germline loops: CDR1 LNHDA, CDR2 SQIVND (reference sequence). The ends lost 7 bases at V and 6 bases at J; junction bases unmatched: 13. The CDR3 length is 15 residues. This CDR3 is CASIRRGQVGAEAFF. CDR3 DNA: TGTGCCAGTATTAGAAGGGGACAGGTAGGCGCTGAAGCTTTCTTT.

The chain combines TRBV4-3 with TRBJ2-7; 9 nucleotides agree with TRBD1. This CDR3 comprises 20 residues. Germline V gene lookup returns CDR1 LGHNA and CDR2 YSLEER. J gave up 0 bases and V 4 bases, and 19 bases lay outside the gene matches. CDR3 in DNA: TGCGCCAGCAGCCGAAACGAGATTGGGACAGGGTCTTCGAGCTCCTACGAGCAGTACTTC. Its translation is CASSRNEIGTGSSSSYEQYF.

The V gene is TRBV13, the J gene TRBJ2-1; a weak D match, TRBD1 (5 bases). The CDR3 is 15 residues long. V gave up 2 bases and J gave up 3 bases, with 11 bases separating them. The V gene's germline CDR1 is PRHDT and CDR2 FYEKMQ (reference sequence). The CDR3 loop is CASSLRGRSYNEQFF. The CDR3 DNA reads TGTGCCAGCAGCTTAAGGGGCCGCAGCTACAATGAGCAGTTCTTC. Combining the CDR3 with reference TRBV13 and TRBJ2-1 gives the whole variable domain AAGVIQSPRHLIKEKRETATLKCYPIPRHDTVYWYQQGPGQDPQFLISFYEKMQSDKGSIPDRFSAQQFSDYHSELNMSSLELGDSALYFCASSLRGRSYNEQFFGPGTRLTVL.

CDR3 protein: CASSFGGREDNEQFF. The CDR3 bases are TGTGCCAGCAGTTTTGGAGGGAGGGAGGACAATGAGCAGTTCTTC. The chain carries TRBV27 and TRBJ2-1; 7 bases are a match to TRBD2. Trimming took 3 bases from V and 5 from J; bases not matched to a gene: 7. The CDR3 length is 15 residues. Looked up from germline, CDR1 is MNHEY and CDR2 is SMNVEV (reference sequence).

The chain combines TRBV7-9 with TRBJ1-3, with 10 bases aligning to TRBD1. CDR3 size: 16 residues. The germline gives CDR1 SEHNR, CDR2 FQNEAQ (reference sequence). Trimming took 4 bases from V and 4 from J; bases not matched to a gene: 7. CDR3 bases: TGTGCCAGCAGCTCTCCGGGACAGGGGCTAGGAAACACCATATATTTT. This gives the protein CASSSPGQGLGNTIYF.

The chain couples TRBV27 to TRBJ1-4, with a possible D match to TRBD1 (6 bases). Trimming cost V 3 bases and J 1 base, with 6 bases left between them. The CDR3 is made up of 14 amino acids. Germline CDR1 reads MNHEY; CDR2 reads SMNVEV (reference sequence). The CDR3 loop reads CASSFRGTNEKLFF. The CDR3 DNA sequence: TGTGCCAGCAGTTTCAGGGGAACTAATGAAAAACTGTTTTTT.